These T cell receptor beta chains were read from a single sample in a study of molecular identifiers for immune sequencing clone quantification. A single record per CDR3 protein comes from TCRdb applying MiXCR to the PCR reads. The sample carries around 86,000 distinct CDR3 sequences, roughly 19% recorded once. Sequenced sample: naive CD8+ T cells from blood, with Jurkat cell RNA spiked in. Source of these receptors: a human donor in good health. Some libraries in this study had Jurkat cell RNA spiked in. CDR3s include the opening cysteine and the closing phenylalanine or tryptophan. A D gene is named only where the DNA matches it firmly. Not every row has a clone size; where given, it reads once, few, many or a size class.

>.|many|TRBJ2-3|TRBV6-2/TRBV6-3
CASSLGWDSPPTDTQYF
TGTGCCAGCAGCCTCGGCTGGGACTCACCTCCCACAGATACGCAGTATTTT
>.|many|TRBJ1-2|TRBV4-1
CASSQASGLGDYGYTF
TGCGCCAGCAGCCAAGCTTCGGGGCTGGGTGACTATGGCTACACCTTC
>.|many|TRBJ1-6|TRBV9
CASSVGQGDSPLHF
TGTGCCAGCAGCGTAGGGCAGGGCGATTCACCCCTCCACTTT
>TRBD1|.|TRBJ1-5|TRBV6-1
CASSDGQAFQPQHF
TGTGCCAGCAGCGATGGACAGGCTTTTCAGCCCCAGCATTTT
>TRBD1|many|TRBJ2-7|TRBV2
CASSLGQGFYEQYF
TGTGCCAGCAGCCTGGGACAGGGCTTCTACGAGCAGTACTTC
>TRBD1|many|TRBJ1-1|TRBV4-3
CASSRFGQGPTEAFF
TGCGCCAGCAGCCGCTTCGGACAGGGGCCCACTGAAGCTTTCTTT
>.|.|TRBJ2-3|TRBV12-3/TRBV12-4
CASRHTGTPYTHTQYF
TGCGCCAGCAGGCATACCGGAACACCCTACACCCATACGCAGTATTTT
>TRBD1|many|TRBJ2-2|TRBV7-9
CASSLSGQGMPGELFF
TGTGCCAGCAGCTTATCAGGACAGGGGATGCCCGGGGAGCTGTTTTTT
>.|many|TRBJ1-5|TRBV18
CASSPPGQGQPQHF
TGTGCCAGCTCACCACCGGGGCAGGGTCAGCCCCAGCATTTT
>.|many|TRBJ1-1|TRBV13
CASSLGAVRPPNTEAFF
TGTGCCAGCAGCTTAGGTGCGGTCAGGCCCCCGAACACTGAAGCTTTCTTT
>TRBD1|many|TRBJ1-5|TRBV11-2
CASSPGQGRGQPQHF
TGTGCCAGCAGTCCGGGACAGGGTAGGGGTCAGCCCCAGCATTTT
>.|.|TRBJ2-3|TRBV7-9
CASSLLRGAGTDTQYF
TGTGCCAGCAGCTTACTTCGGGGGGCAGGGACAGATACGCAGTATTTT
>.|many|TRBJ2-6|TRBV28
CASGPLGANVLTF
TGTGCCAGCGGACCCCTCGGGGCCAACGTCCTGACTTTC
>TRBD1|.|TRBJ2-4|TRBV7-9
CASSGQGVPIQYF
TGTGCCAGCTCGGGACAGGGGGTTCCCATTCAGTACTTC
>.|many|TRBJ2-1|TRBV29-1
CSVEVSYGSIYEQFF
TGCAGCGTTGAAGTGTCGTACGGGAGTATCTATGAGCAGTTCTTC
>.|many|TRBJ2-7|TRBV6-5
CASSYSKGGGKVEQYF
TGTGCCAGCAGTTACTCGAAAGGGGGAGGTAAGGTAGAGCAGTACTTC
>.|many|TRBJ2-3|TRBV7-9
CASSPLVSSTDTQYF
TGTGCCAGCAGCCCGCTAGTATCTAGCACAGATACGCAGTATTTT
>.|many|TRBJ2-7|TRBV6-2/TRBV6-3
CASTHSYEQYF
TGTGCCAGCACCCACAGCTACGAGCAGTACTTC
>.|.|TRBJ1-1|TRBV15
CATCRYRAGNTEAFF
TGTGCCACCTGCAGATACAGGGCGGGGAACACTGAAGCTTTCTTT
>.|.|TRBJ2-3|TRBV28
CASSKDSATQYF
TGTGCCAGCAGCAAGGACAGTGCTACGCAGTATTTT
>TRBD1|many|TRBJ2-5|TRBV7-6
CASSSWTGVAQETQYF
TGTGCCAGCAGCTCCTGGACAGGGGTTGCCCAAGAGACCCAGTACTTC
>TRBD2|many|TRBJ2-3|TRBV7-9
CASSFGLAGLDTQYF
TGTGCCAGCAGCTTCGGACTAGCGGGATTAGATACGCAGTATTTT
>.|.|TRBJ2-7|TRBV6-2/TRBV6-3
CASSRMERNGQPSEQYF
TGTGCCAGCAGTCGGATGGAACGTAATGGACAGCCGAGCGAGCAGTACTTC
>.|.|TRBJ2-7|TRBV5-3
CASEGGDRNEQYF
TGTGCCAGCGAAGGGGGGGATCGTAACGAGCAGTACTTC
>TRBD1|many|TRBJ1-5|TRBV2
CASSEGPGQGYQPQHF
TGTGCCAGCAGTGAAGGGCCGGGACAGGGGTATCAGCCCCAGCATTTT
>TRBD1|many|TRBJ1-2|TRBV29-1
CSVEGRTGADYGYTF
TGCAGCGTTGAAGGACGGACAGGGGCGGACTATGGCTACACCTTC
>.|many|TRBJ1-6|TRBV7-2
CASSPVGVGVMTGSPLHF
TGTGCCAGCAGCCCAGTTGGGGTGGGGGTGATGACTGGTTCACCCCTCCACTTT
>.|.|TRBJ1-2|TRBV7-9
CAGTSAGYYGYTF
TGTGCCGGCACCTCTGCGGGGTACTATGGCTACACCTTC
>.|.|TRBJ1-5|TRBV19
CASSIASNQPQHF
TGTGCCAGTAGTATAGCGAGTAATCAGCCCCAGCATTTT
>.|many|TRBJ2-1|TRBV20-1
CSARRASYNEQFF
TGCAGTGCCCGAAGGGCTTCCTACAATGAGCAGTTCTTC
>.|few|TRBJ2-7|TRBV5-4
CAGSSGVRPLPDEQYF
TGTGCCGGCAGCTCGGGAGTGAGACCCCTTCCGGACGAGCAGTACTTC
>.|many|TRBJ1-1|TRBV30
CAWSVRGEAFF
TGTGCCTGGAGTGTACGTGGAGAAGCTTTCTTT
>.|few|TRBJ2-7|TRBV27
CASSFSERNEQYF
TGTGCCAGCAGTTTCTCAGAAAGGAACGAGCAGTACTTC
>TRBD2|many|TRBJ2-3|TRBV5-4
CASSLVAGSSDTQYF
TGTGCCAGCAGCTTGGTAGCGGGGTCCTCAGATACGCAGTATTTT
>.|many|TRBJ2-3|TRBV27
CASSPGANTDTQYF
TGTGCCAGCAGTCCGGGAGCCAACACAGATACGCAGTATTTT
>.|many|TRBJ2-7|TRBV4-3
CASSQDRYTAEQYF
TGCGCCAGCAGCCAAGACAGGTACACAGCCGAGCAGTACTTC
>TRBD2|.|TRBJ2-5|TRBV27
CATPPGGRSLQETQYF
TGTGCCACCCCCCCGGGAGGGCGATCCCTACAAGAGACCCAGTACTTC
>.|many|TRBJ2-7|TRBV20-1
CSASQSRGPYEQYF
TGCAGTGCTTCCCAAAGCCGGGGACCCTACGAGCAGTACTTC
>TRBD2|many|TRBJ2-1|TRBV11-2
CASGLAPGDEQFF
TGTGCCAGCGGACTAGCCCCCGGAGATGAGCAGTTCTTC
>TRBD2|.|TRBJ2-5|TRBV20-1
CSARDLAGGPFLIQETQYF
TGCAGTGCTAGAGATTTAGCGGGGGGCCCATTTCTAATTCAAGAGACCCAGTACTTC